The 14 T cell receptor gamma chains in this list originate from one sample, sequenced in a study of gamma-delta T cells after stem cell transplantation. TCRdb re-processed the RT-PCR reads via CATT. The table lists about 2,100 gamma-chain clones, roughly 6.7% of them singletons. Specimen: gamma-delta T cells. The receptors here all came from a human donor. It is not recorded whose cells these are; they may come from a transplant donor.

As to this clone: The TCRdb record carries a much larger clone's protein, which differs from this DNA's translation at residue 10; a read error is the likely cause, and the protein listed here is the DNA translation. The chain uses TRGV9 and TRGJP. Because TCRdb records no J gene, it was assigned here through a match of the DNA to germline. CDR3 length: 17 amino acids. CDR1 GITISATS and CDR2 ISYDGTV come from the germline V gene (reference sequence). The CDR3 spells CALWEVIQEWGKKIKVF. The CDR3 nucleotides read TGTGCCTTGTGGGAGGTAATACAAGAGTGGGGCAAAAAAATCAAGGTATTT.

This clone was counted a few times. TCRdb assigns this DNA the protein of a much larger clone, which departs from its translation at residue 9; this likely reflects a read error, and the protein shown comes from translating the DNA. The chain has TRGV9 and TRGJ1 or TRGJ2. The J gene was not available in TCRdb and was assigned here by matching the DNA to germline segments. CDR1 and CDR2 (germline): GITISATS, ISYDGTV (reference sequence). The CDR3 contains 15 residues. V was pared by 3 bases and J by 2 bases, with 10 bases of the junction left unmatched. The CDR3 region is CALWETGLHYYKKLF. Here the CDR3 DNA reads TGTGCCTTGTGGGAGACCGGACTCCATTATTATAAGAAACTCTTT.

By its share, this clone is medium-sized. A read error is the likely source, as a far larger clone sits one nucleotide away. The DNA for the CDR3 is TGTGCCTTGTGGGATGCAGAGAATTATTATAAGAAACTCTTT. Its translation: CALWDAENYYKKLF. V is TRGV9 and J is TRGJ1 or TRGJ2. TCRdb gives no J gene; it was assigned here by matching the DNA to germline. V lost 4 bases, J lost 0 bases, and 6 bases stayed unmatched. This CDR3 spans 14 amino acids. Germline CDR1 reads GITISATS; CDR2 reads ISYDGTV (reference sequence).

This clone was counted at least ten times. This likely reflects a read error, since a far larger clone is one base away. This rearrangement joins TRGV9 to TRGJ1 or TRGJ2. V shed 3 bases, J shed 2 bases, and the junction held 7 bases outside the gene matches. CDR1 and CDR2 (germline): GITISATS, ISYDGTV (reference sequence). This CDR3 has 14 residues. The CDR3, as DNA: TGTGCCTTGTGGGAGCAAAAACATTATTATAAGAAACTCTTT. Translating it yields CALWEQKHYYKKLF.

By its share, this clone is medium-sized. The genes are TRGV9 and TRGJP. The CDR3 has 17 amino acids. V trimming: 2 bases; J trimming: 11 bases; junction bases outside the gene matches: 12. The V gene's germline CDR1 is GITISATS and CDR2 ISYDGTV (reference sequence). This chain's CDR3 is CALWEGVHGMGKKIKVF. CDR3 bases: TGTGCCTTGTGGGAGGGCGTACACGGAATGGGCAAAAAAATCAAGGTATTT.

This clone was counted only a few times. The protein in TCRdb stems from a much larger clone and differs at residue 2 from this DNA's translation, likely a read error; here the protein is translated from the DNA. V is TRGV9 and J is TRGJ1 or TRGJ2. TCRdb offers no J gene call, so here the DNA was matched to germline to obtain one. The CDR3 covers 15 residues. Germline CDR1 is GITISATS and CDR2 is ISYDGTV (reference sequence). The CDR3 here is CTLWEVGGRYYKKLF. The DNA for the CDR3 is TGTACCTTGTGGGAGGTGGGGGGTAGGTATTATAAGAAACTCTTT.

This clone was detected only a few times. The protein that TCRdb holds for this DNA derives from a much larger clone and differs from the translated DNA at residue 4, which likely indicates a read error; the protein shown here is translated from the DNA. The chain recombines TRGV8 with TRGJ1 or TRGJ2. The CDR3 is made up of 11 amino acids. Germline lookup yields CDR1 VENAVY and CDR2 YDSYNSRV. The J segment lost 2 bases and the V segment lost 7 bases, leaving 2 bases of the junction unmatched. This CDR3 reads CATCDYYKKLF. CDR3 DNA sequence: TGTGCCACCTGTGATTATTATAAGAAACTCTTT.

This clone was seen a handful of times. This sample also contains other DNA sequences that code for the same CDR3. The chain uses TRGV9 and TRGJ1 or TRGJ2. The J gene, left out of TCRdb, was set here by checking the DNA against germline. The V and J ends lost 0 bases and 10 bases, in that order; junction bases with no gene match: 6. Per germline, CDR1 GITISATS and CDR2 ISYDGTV (reference sequence). The CDR3 spans 12 residues. The CDR3 DNA reads TGTGCCTTGTGGGAGGTGCGGGAGAAGAAACTCTTT. Amino acids: CALWEVREKKLF.

Points on this clone: The protein given by TCRdb reflects a much larger clone and differs at residues 8 and 10 from this DNA's translation, likely from a read error; the protein shown is the DNA's translation. The V and J genes are TRGV9 and TRGJ1 or TRGJ2. CDR3 length: 15 residues. V was clipped by 0 bases and J by 6 bases; unmatched bases: 11. The germline V gene has CDR1 GITISATS and CDR2 ISYDGTV (reference sequence). The CDR3 reads CALWEVLSYTYKKLF. DNA for the CDR3: TGTGCCTTGTGGGAGGTGTTAAGTTATACTTATAAGAAACTCTTT.

Turning to this clone: TCRdb attributes to this sequence the protein of a much larger clone, which differs from the DNA translation at residue 5; a read error is likely, and the protein displayed is translated from the DNA. This chain joins TRGV9 and TRGJP. V lost 6 bases and J lost 7; bases outside the gene matches: 6. The CDR3 is made up of 15 amino acids. Germline assignment: CDR1 GITISATS and CDR2 ISYDGTV (reference sequence). For the CDR3, the DNA is TGTGCCTTGTGGAAGGATGAGTTGGGCAAAAAAATCAAGGTATTT. The encoded protein is CALWKDELGKKIKVF.

By sample share, this clone is medium-sized. A much larger clone differs from this one at a single base, so this may be a read error. This chain links TRGV9 with TRGJP. The CDR3 covers 16 residues. Germline CDR1 reads GITISATS; CDR2 reads ISYDGTV (reference sequence). J gave up 7 bases and V 0 bases, and 3 bases lay outside the gene matches. CDR3 DNA: TGTGCCTTGTGGGAGGTGCATGAGTTGGGCAAAAAAATCAAGGTATTT. The encoded protein is CALWEVHELGKKIKVF.

This clone was seen more than once but under ten times. The translation of this DNA and the TCRdb protein of a much larger clone differ at residue 5, probably owing to a read error; the protein shown here is translated from the DNA. CDR3 in DNA: TGTGCCTTGTGGGAAGAGTTGGGCAAAAAAATCAAGGTATTT. The encoded protein is CALWEELGKKIKVF. The rearrangement uses TRGV9 and TRGJP. The CDR3 runs 14 residues. Germline values: CDR1 GITISATS, CDR2 ISYDGTV (reference sequence). After removal of 4 bases from V and 6 bases from J, the junction contained 0 bases not matched to a gene.

This clone was found a few times. TCRdb attributes to this sequence the protein of a much larger clone, which differs from the DNA translation at residue 7; a read error is likely, and the protein displayed is translated from the DNA. This chain connects TRGV9 to TRGJ1 or TRGJ2. The CDR3 length is 13 residues. V was pared by 3 bases and J by 3 bases, with 5 bases of the junction left unmatched. In germline, CDR1 is GITISATS, CDR2 ISYDGTV (reference sequence). CDR3 in DNA: TGTGCCTTGTGGGAGCCCTGTTATTATAAGAAACTCTTT. It is translated as CALWEPCYYKKLF.

This clone appeared a few times. TCRdb attributes to this sequence the protein of a much larger clone, which differs from the DNA translation at residue 10; a read error is likely, and the protein displayed is translated from the DNA. The genes are TRGV9 and TRGJP. The germline V gene has CDR1 GITISATS and CDR2 ISYDGTV (reference sequence). This CDR3 is built from 17 residues. CDR3 loop: CALWEVAPEMGKKIKVF. The CDR3 bases are TGTGCCTTGTGGGAGGTAGCCCCAGAGATGGGCAAAAAAATCAAGGTATTT.